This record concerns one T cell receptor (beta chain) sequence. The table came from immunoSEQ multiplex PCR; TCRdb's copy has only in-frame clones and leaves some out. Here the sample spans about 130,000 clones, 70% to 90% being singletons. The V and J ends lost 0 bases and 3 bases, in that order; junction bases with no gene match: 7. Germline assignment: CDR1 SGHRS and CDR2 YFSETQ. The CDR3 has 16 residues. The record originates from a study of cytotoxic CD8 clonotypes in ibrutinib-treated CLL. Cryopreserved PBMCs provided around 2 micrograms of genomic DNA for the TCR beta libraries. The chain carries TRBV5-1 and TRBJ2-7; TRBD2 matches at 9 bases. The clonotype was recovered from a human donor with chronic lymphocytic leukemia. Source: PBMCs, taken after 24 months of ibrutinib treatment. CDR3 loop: CASSLGKSGGLYEQYF. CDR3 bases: TGCGCCAGCAGCTTGGGTAAAAGCGGGGGGCTCTACGAGCAGTACTTC.